This passage covers 8 T cell receptor beta chains from one sample sequenced in a study of blood T cell repertoires in COVID-19 (TCRdb year 2020). Libraries were constructed by the immunoSEQ multiplex PCR assay. Imported from immuneACCESS, the table was reduced by TCRdb to in-frame sequences with V and J called. These copies leave out some clones; in studies compared against another copy, an unresolved V gene accounts for under half, and the cause of the remainder is not known. The sample data list around 150,000 clones, and more than 80% of these were observed just once. Of the sample, around 10% is held by the ten largest clones. Sequencing was performed on peripheral blood. The source is a woman of 80 years or more in a cohort sampled during active or convalescent COVID-19.

The count of this clone is one. The chain recombines TRBV6-2 or TRBV6-3 with TRBJ2-1, with 10 bases matching TRBD2. The CDR3 is 15 residues long. With V trimmed by 2 bases and J by 6 bases, 4 bases remained unmatched. Per germline, CDR1 MNHEY and CDR2 SVGEGT. The CDR3 is CASSYTGLASNEQFF. The CDR3 DNA is TGTGCCAGCAGTTACACGGGACTAGCGAGCAATGAGCAGTTCTTC.

This chain connects TRBV5-8 to TRBJ2-3, with 7 bases matching TRBD2. Germline V CDR1 and CDR2: SGHTS, YDEGEE. Germline trimming cut 6 bases from V and 3 bases from J; bases unmatched to any gene: 10. There are 15 residues in the CDR3. This CDR3 reads CASNPTGGLTDTQYF. CDR3 nucleotides: TGTGCCAGCAACCCCACGGGAGGCCTTACAGATACGCAGTATTTT.

The V call is TRBV7-3, the J call TRBJ2-3; D perhaps matches TRBD2 (6 bases). CDR3 length equals 13 residues. V lost 1 base and J lost 5, with 7 bases in between. In germline, CDR1 is SGHTA, CDR2 FQGTGA. Here the CDR3 DNA reads TGTGCCAGCAGCTTAAGTAGCGGAGATACGCAGTATTTT. It is translated as CASSLSSGDTQYF.

This clone has only a few counts. The V gene is TRBV20-1, the J gene TRBJ1-2; D is unclear. V was clipped by 7 bases and J by 10 bases, with 16 bases between them. Germline CDR1 is DFQATT and CDR2 is SNEGSKA (reference sequence). The CDR3 has 11 amino acids. This CDR3 is CSVPTNFDYTF. The CDR3 DNA is TGCAGTGTTCCGACAAACTTCGACTACACCTTC.

This chain uses TRBV18 with TRBJ2-3; TRBD2 aligns across 7 bases. Germline-derived CDR1 and CDR2 are KGHSH and LQKENI. The V gene end was trimmed by 3 bases and the J gene end by 3 bases; junction bases not matched to a gene: 6. This CDR3 region has 15 residues. In nucleotides, the CDR3 is TGTGCCAGCTCACCTCCCGGGAGGCGAACAGATACGCAGTATTTT. Amino acid sequence: CASSPPGRRTDTQYF.

The J gene is TRBJ2-3, the V gene TRBV6-2 or TRBV6-3; D uncertain. Trimming removed 0 bases at V and 6 bases at J, with 4 bases between. The CDR3 spans 12 residues. CDR1 MNHEY and CDR2 SVGEGT come from the germline V gene. The CDR3, as DNA: TGTGCCAGCAGTTACTCCCTGGATACGCAGTATTTT. Protein: CASSYSLDTQYF.

The chain employs TRBV4-3 and TRBJ1-5, with D unclear. Trimming shortened V by 0 bases and J by 1 base, and 7 bases separated the two germline ends. The CDR3 is 15 residues long. CDR1 LGHNA and CDR2 YSLEER come from the germline V gene. The CDR3 DNA is TGCGCCAGCAGCCAAGATCCGGTAAGCAATCAGCCCCAGCATTTT. Residues: CASSQDPVSNQPQHF.

The genes are TRBV27 and TRBJ1-5; possibly TRBD1 for D (6 bases). There are 15 residues in the CDR3. V lost 6 bases and J 3 bases, leaving 15 bases between the germline ends. CDR1 MNHEY and CDR2 SMNVEV come from the germline V gene (reference sequence). The CDR3 DNA is TGTGCCAGCAGGCCACAACAGGGCTACAATCAGCCCCAGCATTTT. Translated: CASRPQQGYNQPQHF.